Given below is one T cell receptor (beta chain) in context. Antigen: not known. The sample originates from a study of CD8 T cells in Susac syndrome. The CDR3 contains 16 residues. Looked up from germline, CDR1 is DFQATT and CDR2 is SNEGSKA (reference sequence). Trimming removed 7 bases at V and 9 bases at J, with 28 bases between. Overall study findings and caveats: The CD4+ T cell repertoires in Susac syndrome were not clonally expanded.

TCR beta sequences were obtained from blood CD8+ and CD4+ T cells. All included Susac syndrome patients satisfied recently defined diagnostic criteria for definite or probable disease. Reverse transcription of roughly 0.45 to 1 ug RNA used random hexamers. The CDR3 of TCR beta was amplified by immunoSEQ multiplex PCR across 54 Vbeta and 13 Jbeta. TCRdb analysed the immunoSEQ multiplex PCR reads with MiXCR anew, one entry per CDR3 protein. The sample contains 210,000 or so distinct CDR3 sequences, 94% of which appear only once. The rearrangement links TRBV20-1 to TRBJ1-5, with D maybe TRBD1 (6 bases). Specimen: CD4+ T cells from PBMCs. The receptor was isolated from a human donor with Susac syndrome. In DNA, the CDR3 is TGCAGTGTTCCCGGTTACAGGGAGGCCCCAGTTTTGCCCCAGCATTTT. Encoded protein: CSVPGYREAPVLPQHF.